Shown below are 8 T cell receptor beta chains from a single sample sequenced in a study of T cells after yellow fever vaccination. TCRdb ran MiXCR on the 5' RACE reads and lists one entry per CDR3 protein. The table records about 120,000 distinct CDR3 sequences, approximately 9% of them present only once. The source was CD8+ T cells sorted from PBMCs, collected on the day of the yellow fever booster vaccination. The origin of the receptors is a man between 18 and 29 years old who received the YFV17D yellow fever vaccine.

This clonotype occurred a few times. The rearrangement links TRBV12-3 or TRBV12-4 to TRBJ1-2; TRBD1 might be the D (6 bases). CDR3 length: 15 residues. V lost 6 bases to trimming and J lost 1 base, with 15 bases between them. In DNA, the CDR3 is TGTGCCAGCAGCCCTGGAGGGGGGAATAACTATGGCTACACCTTC. It is translated as CASSPGGGNNYGYTF.

This clonotype was seen at least ten times. The chain carries TRBV7-3 and TRBJ2-1, with 8 bases fitting TRBD2. The CDR3 totals 15 residues. Germline lookup yields CDR1 SGHTA and CDR2 FQGTGA. Unmatched junction bases numbered 11, after V lost 4 bases and J lost 9 bases. CDR3 DNA sequence: TGTGCCAGCAGCTCTGGCGGGGGGCGAGGTGGTGAGCAGTTCTTC. Translating gives CASSSGGGRGGEQFF.

This clonotype has only a few counts. This sequence joins TRBV7-2 and TRBJ2-7; possibly TRBD2 for D (5 bases). Trimming removed 5 bases at V and 4 bases at J, with 12 bases between. The CDR3 is 13 residues long. The germline V gene encodes CDR1 SGHTA and CDR2 FQGNSA. DNA of the CDR3: TGTGCCAGCAGCCCTCAGGACTTTTACGAGCAGTACGTC. This sequence encodes CASSPQDFYEQYV.

This clonotype has a handful of counts. The CDR3 DNA is TGCAGTGCTAGGGGCGGGACTCACCTACTTCTCTACAATGAGCAGTTCTTC. Its protein is CSARGGTHLLLYNEQFF. The J gene is TRBJ2-1, the V gene TRBV20-1, with a weak D call TRBD2 (6 bases). Germline V lookup: CDR1 DFQATT, CDR2 SNEGSKA (reference sequence). The CDR3 extends over 17 amino acids. V was cut by 3 bases and J by 3 bases, with 21 bases left in between.

There are many counts of this clonotype. The chain has TRBV4-1 and TRBJ2-5, with D tentatively TRBD2 (5 bases). Germline-derived CDR1 and CDR2 are MGHRA and YSYEKL. The CDR3 covers 14 residues. V lost 4 bases and J 3 bases, leaving 12 bases between the germline ends. The CDR3 loop reads CASSPLPGKETQYF. The CDR3 DNA sequence: TGCGCCAGCAGCCCCCTCCCGGGGAAAGAGACCCAGTACTTC.

The chain is built from TRBV9 and TRBJ2-4; 14 nucleotides align to TRBD2. The trim removed 4 bases at V and 2 bases at J, leaving 8 bases unmatched. The germline gives CDR1 SGDLS, CDR2 YYNGEE. The CDR3 sequence is 18 residues long. CDR3: CASSRLAGGFFTKNIQYF. Written as DNA, the CDR3 is TGTGCCAGCAGCCGACTAGCGGGGGGGTTTTTCACCAAAAACATTCAGTACTTC.

This clonotype showed up just a few times. The chain employs TRBV3-1 and TRBJ2-7, with a weak D call TRBD2 (6 bases). Trimming removed 4 bases from V and 3 bases from J, with 16 bases in between. Germline assignment: CDR1 LGHDT and CDR2 YNNKEL (reference sequence). CDR3 length equals 15 residues. This CDR3 reads CASSRPGLPRYEQYF. The DNA for the CDR3 is TGTGCCAGCAGCCGCCCGGGACTCCCCCGCTACGAGCAGTACTTC.

The chain couples TRBV9 to TRBJ2-1, with D possibly being TRBD1 (6 bases). The germline V and J ends were trimmed by 4 bases and 5 bases, with 19 bases remaining between them. CDR3 length equals 16 residues. CDR1 is SGDLS, CDR2 YYNGEE, per germline. CDR3 coding DNA: TGTGCCAGCAGCCCCGGTTCGATAGGGGGAAACAATGAGCAGTTCTTC. Protein product: CASSPGSIGGNNEQFF.